The rows below give T cell receptor beta chains drawn from one sample of a study of cytomegalovirus exposure and HLA in healthy donors. The data were produced by immunoSEQ multiplex PCR, yet TCRdb's version contains in-frame clones alone and is incomplete. This sample carries approximately 100,000 clones, about nine tenths of them seen once, and the ten largest clones take approximately 2.3%. The sample comprised PBMCs. These receptors all stem from a woman younger than 30 in good health and CMV-seronegative. The conserved cysteine and the conserved F or W are not part of the CDR3 here.

len,v_gene,j_gene,CDR3aa
13,TRBV28,TRBJ1-1,ASSFTRGWNTEAF
12,TRBV25-1,TRBJ2-3,ASSRGGTGDTQY
14,TRBV6-4,TRBJ2-3,ASSESPSGHTDTQY
12,TRBV5-6,TRBJ2-5,ASSLQGTGETQY
15,TRBV6-1,TRBJ2-1,ASSVYVSGGVANEQF
15,TRBV15,TRBJ2-3,ATSRAPSRSTADTQY
13,TRBV5-6,TRBJ2-7,ASSPPFQGAGEQY
11,TRBV7-3,TRBJ2-1,ASSPHKNNEQF
13,TRBV10-3,TRBJ2-2,AIRAGTGDTGELF
14,TRBV7-8,TRBJ2-7,ASSPPGYWRTYEQY
15,TRBV28,TRBJ1-1,ASSLPSSGEGNTQAF
10,TRBV29-1,TRBJ1-5,SVGQANQPQH
13,TRBV9,TRBJ1-4,ASTLTGTGGEKLF
12,TRBV11-2,TRBJ2-5,ASSLSGGAETQY
10,TRBV6-1,TRBJ2-7,ASSGHPYEQY
12,TRBV4-2,TRBJ2-3,ASSQSGDTDTQY
13,TRBV19,TRBJ2-7,ASSMWTSGSHEQY
14,TRBV28,TRBJ2-7,ASSLPAGGWSYEQY
14,TRBV25-1,TRBJ2-1,ASSEPTRDSYNEQF
12,TRBV29-1,TRBJ2-2,SVRQGPDTGELF